This TCR beta chain emerged from a study of T cells in localized non-small cell lung cancer. Findings and caveats of the study: Because researchers sequenced only one region of the tumor, heterogeneity is still possible. Increased T cell density in blood showed an association with longer overall survival. T cell clonality was highest in uninvolved adjacent lung, above tumor.

Germline trimming cut 2 bases from V and 6 bases from J; bases unmatched to any gene: 10. Germline V gene data show CDR1 as KGHSH and CDR2 as LQKENI. The CDR3 is 16 amino acids. Clones were sequenced by immunoSEQ multiplex PCR, and TCRdb holds only the in-frame ones, with some missing. The sample carries 70,000 to 75,000 clones, approximately 84% recorded once. Comment on this clone: Its antigen remains unknown.

The input for sequencing was peripheral blood, taken before any cancer treatment. This clonotype was obtained from a female donor of 60 years or more with stage I lung adenocarcinoma. J is TRBJ1-2 and V is TRBV18, with 9 bases identical to TRBD1. The CDR3 spells CASSPEGTGQGNGYTF. CDR3 in DNA: TGTGCCAGCTCACCAGAAGGTACGGGACAGGGAAATGGCTACACCTTC.